A single sample is the source of the 30 T cell receptor beta chains below, sequenced in a study of T cell responses to AZD1222 COVID-19 vaccine. The repertoire was sequenced with immunoSEQ multiplex PCR; TCRdb's copy has only in-frame clones and lacks some. The sample holds approximately 190,000 clones, about 92% seen once. The source material was peripheral blood, sampled on day 0 of AZD1222 vaccination. The receptor set was obtained from an adult in good health.

This sequence joins TRBV11-3 and TRBJ2-3; 7 nucleotides match TRBD1. Germline loops: CDR1 SGHNT, CDR2 YENEEA. V shed 5 bases and J 5 bases; nucleotides not matched to a gene: 4. The CDR3 totals 13 residues. As DNA, the CDR3 is TGTGCCAGCAGCGTTACAGGGGTAGATACGCAGTATTTT. Translated: CASSVTGVDTQYF.

The J gene is TRBJ1-6, the V gene TRBV4-1; D remains ambiguous. Germline V gene lookup returns CDR1 MGHRA and CDR2 YSYEKL. Trimming removed 0 bases at V and 0 bases at J, with 6 bases between. The CDR3 loop spans 16 amino acids. CDR3 nucleotide sequence: TGCGCCAGCAGCCAAGAGTGGAGCTCCTATAATTCACCCCTCCACTTT. Translated: CASSQEWSSYNSPLHF.

CDR3 protein: CASTPERGSNEKLFF. In DNA, the CDR3 is TGTGCCAGCACCCCTGAAAGGGGTTCTAATGAAAAACTGTTTTTT. The chain is built from TRBV6-5 and TRBJ1-4; a possible D gene is TRBD1 (5 bases). The V end was cut by 7 bases, the J end by 3 bases, with 15 bases between. CDR3 length: 15 residues. Germline CDR1 and CDR2: MNHEY and SVGAGI.

The CDR3 region has the DNA TGTGCCAGCAGCTCCCGACAGGAACAAAGGTCTGGCTACACCTTC. This encodes CASSSRQEQRSGYTF. This chain links TRBV7-2 with TRBJ1-2; weak D call: TRBD1 (6 bases). This CDR3 comprises 15 residues. CDR1 is SGHTA, CDR2 FQGNSA, per germline. V lost 4 bases and J 7 bases, leaving 19 bases between the germline ends.

CDR3 sequence reads: CASSEGLAGGWQFF. The CDR3 region has the DNA TGTGCCAGCAGTGAGGGACTAGCGGGGGGCTGGCAGTTCTTC. This chain uses TRBV6-1 with TRBJ2-1; TRBD2 matches 15 bases. Trimming took 3 bases from V and 12 from J; bases not matched to a gene: 3. The CDR3 is made up of 14 amino acids. Looked up from germline, CDR1 is MNHNS and CDR2 is SASEGT.

The gene calls are TRBV3-1 (or the pseudogene TRBV3-2) and TRBJ1-2, with unresolved D. Trimming stripped 1 base from V and 5 bases from J, with 11 bases between. The CDR3 length is 14 residues. The germline CDR1 and CDR2 sequences are LGHDT and YNNKEL (reference sequence). The CDR3 DNA follows: TGTGCCAGCAGCCAAGTGGAGTCCTATTATGGCTACACCTTC. The encoded protein is CASSQVESYYGYTF.

The genes are TRBV7-6 and TRBJ1-3; 8 bases map to TRBD1. The CDR3 length is 17 residues. The J segment lost 0 bases and the V segment lost 1 base, leaving 5 bases of the junction unmatched. CDR1 and CDR2 (germline): SGHVS, FNYEAQ. The CDR3 here is CASSLVAGGSSGNTIYF. The DNA for the CDR3 is TGTGCCAGCAGCTTAGTCGCAGGGGGCTCCTCTGGAAACACCATATATTTT. Complete variable domain (other parts from reference TRBV7-6 and TRBJ1-3): GAGVSQSPRYKVTKRGQDVALRCDPISGHVSLYWYRQALGQGPEFLTYFNYEAQQDKSGLPNDRFSAERPEGSISTLTIQRTEQRDSAMYRCASSLVAGGSSGNTIYFGEGSWLTVV.

The rearrangement links TRBV7-3 to TRBJ1-2; D might be TRBD1 (6 bases). Trimming took 4 bases from V and 2 from J, leaving 14 bases between them. This CDR3 contains 15 residues. In germline, CDR1 is SGHTA, CDR2 FQGTGA. Here the CDR3 reads CASSSDVGGNYGYTF. The CDR3 DNA reads as TGTGCCAGCAGCTCCGACGTCGGGGGCAACTATGGCTACACCTTC.

The V call is TRBV6-2 or TRBV6-3, the J call TRBJ1-2; D call uncertain. This CDR3 is 14 amino acids long. Trimming took off 0 bases at V and 4 bases at J, with 9 bases between the two ends. In germline, CDR1 is MNHEY, CDR2 SVGEGT. This CDR3 reads CASSYSVAIYGYTF. In nucleotides, the CDR3 is TGTGCCAGCAGTTACTCTGTAGCTATCTATGGCTACACCTTC.

The rearrangement uses TRBV7-8 and TRBJ1-6; D gene uncertain. This CDR3 has 16 residues. The ends were cut back, 2 bases at V and 3 bases at J, with 11 bases in the middle. The V gene's germline CDR1 is SGHVS and CDR2 FQNEAQ. The CDR3 DNA follows: TGTGCCAGCAGCTTAATGTCCGCCTTCTATAATTCACCCCTCCACTTT. Translated, it gives CASSLMSAFYNSPLHF.

The chain combines TRBV24-1 with TRBJ2-5; 7 positions match TRBD1. V was pared by 4 bases and J by 1 base, with 8 bases of the junction left unmatched. The CDR3 length is 16 residues. Germline CDR1 KGHDR, CDR2 SFDVKD. DNA for the CDR3: TGTGCCACCAGTGACAGGGGGACAGAGCGCCAAGAGACCCAGTACTTC. It is translated as CATSDRGTERQETQYF.

DNA for the CDR3: TGTGCCAGCAGCTACAGGACACTCAATGAGCAGTTCTTC. It specifies CASSYRTLNEQFF. The chain combines TRBV7-6 with TRBJ2-1; possibly TRBD1 for D (5 bases). V lost 4 bases and J 6 bases, leaving 10 bases between the germline ends. The CDR3 consists of 13 residues. The germline gives CDR1 SGHVS, CDR2 FNYEAQ.

V is TRBV29-1 and J is TRBJ2-5, with no clear D. Trimming stripped 4 bases from V and 5 bases from J, with 11 bases between. The CDR3 length is 12 residues. Germline loops: CDR1 SQVTM, CDR2 ANQGSEA. Here the CDR3 reads CSVGMVGETQYF. The CDR3 coding sequence is TGCAGCGTTGGAATGGTTGGGGAGACCCAGTACTTC.

The rearrangement joins TRBV5-1 to TRBJ1-1; 7 bases match TRBD1. The CDR3 spans 15 residues. V gave up 2 bases and J gave up 3 bases; unmatched junction bases: 7. The V gene's germline CDR1 is SGHRS and CDR2 YFSETQ. CDR3 sequence (DNA): TGCGCCAGCAGCTTTTCGGGACAGACGCACACTGAAGCTTTCTTT. Encoded protein: CASSFSGQTHTEAFF. Full variable domain (rest looked up from reference TRBV5-1 and TRBJ1-1): KAGVTQTPRYLIKTRGQQVTLSCSPISGHRSVSWYQQTPGQGLQFLFEYFSETQRNKGNFPGRFSGRQFSNSRSEMNVSTLELGDSALYLCASSFSGQTHTEAFFGQGTRLTVV.

V is TRBV9 and J is TRBJ1-4; maybe TRBD1 (5 bases). The V end was cut by 2 bases, the J end by 6 bases, with 8 bases between. Germline V gives CDR1 SGDLS, CDR2 YYNGEE. The CDR3 runs 13 residues. In DNA, the CDR3 is TGTGCCAGCAGCGTGTGGGGGGATGAAAAACTGTTTTTT. As protein: CASSVWGDEKLFF.

The gene calls are TRBV19 and TRBJ1-2; D uncertain. The ends were cut back, 7 bases at V and 4 bases at J, with 13 bases in the middle. This CDR3 has 13 amino acids. Germline V gene lookup returns CDR1 LNHDA and CDR2 SQIVND (reference sequence). The CDR3 nucleotides read TGTGCCAGTATCCCGGGTCAGACCTATGGCTACACCTTC. It specifies CASIPGQTYGYTF.

The V call is TRBV24-1, the J call TRBJ1-4; D gene unclear. CDR1 and CDR2 (germline): KGHDR, SFDVKD. The CDR3 is made up of 12 amino acids. Trimming shortened V by 12 bases and J by 7 bases, and 14 bases separated the two germline ends. This chain's CDR3 is CAPGLVSEKLFF. The CDR3 DNA sequence: TGTGCCCCGGGGTTGGTCAGTGAAAAACTGTTTTTT.

CDR3 DNA sequence: TGTGCCAGCAGCCCCGGGGGGCAGGTCTATAATTCACCCCTCCACTTT. It codes for CASSPGGQVYNSPLHF. The chain links TRBV9 to TRBJ1-6; perhaps TRBD1 as D (6 bases). V was cut by 4 bases and J by 3 bases, with 14 bases left in between. The CDR3 is 16 residues long. Germline CDR1 reads SGDLS; CDR2 reads YYNGEE.

CDR3 nucleotides: TGTGCCAGCAGTCTCAGATTGACTAGCACAGATACGCAGTATTTT. It yields the protein CASSLRLTSTDTQYF. The V call is TRBV28, the J call TRBJ2-3; D is unclear. Germline-derived CDR1 and CDR2 are MDHEN and SYDVKM. This CDR3 comprises 15 residues. The V end was cut by 5 bases, the J end by 0 bases, with 12 bases between.

The V call is TRBV6-5, the J call TRBJ1-6, with a weak D call TRBD1 (6 bases). V was clipped by 4 bases and J by 9 bases, with 16 bases between them. Germline V gives CDR1 MNHEY, CDR2 SVGAGI. This CDR3 is built from 15 residues. The CDR3, as DNA: TGTGCCAGCAGTTTGCTGGGGGGGGGCCGTTCACCCCTCCACTTT. Translating it yields CASSLLGGGRSPLHF.

This sequence joins TRBV6-2 or TRBV6-3 and TRBJ2-1, with D uncertain. Germline CDR1 MNHEY, CDR2 SVGEGT. V lost 5 bases and J lost 4, with 9 bases in between. This CDR3 region has 13 residues. The CDR3 DNA follows: TGTGCCAGCAGTCATACAGTTTACAATGAGCAGTTCTTC. Its protein is CASSHTVYNEQFF.

The sample holds one count of this clone. The V gene is TRBV18, the J gene TRBJ2-3; 7 bases align to TRBD1. The CDR3 has 16 amino acids. The trim removed 3 bases at V and 5 bases at J, leaving 11 bases unmatched. Germline-derived CDR1 and CDR2 are KGHSH and LQKENI. Written as DNA, the CDR3 is TGTGCCAGCTCACCCACCCGACAGGGATTTGAAGATACGCAGTATTTT. It codes for CASSPTRQGFEDTQYF.

The rearrangement uses TRBV5-1 and TRBJ2-1, with TRBD1 matching over 10 bases. The CDR3 runs to 15 residues. CDR1 is SGHRS and CDR2 is YFSETQ in the germline V gene. V was pared by 4 bases and J by 6 bases, with 7 bases of the junction left unmatched. For the CDR3, the DNA is TGCGCCAGCAGCAGGACAGGGGGTTCTGGCAATGAGCAGTTCTTC. This translates into CASSRTGGSGNEQFF.

Only a few counts were recorded for this clone. The J gene is TRBJ1-2, the V gene TRBV7-2; D remains ambiguous. V dropped 0 bases and J dropped 8 bases, with 7 bases sitting between them. There are 12 residues in the CDR3. CDR1 SGHTA and CDR2 FQGNSA come from the germline V gene. Here the CDR3 DNA reads TGTGCCAGCAGCTTAGCCCTGAAGGGCTACACCTTC. Its translation is CASSLALKGYTF.

V is TRBV7-8 and J is TRBJ2-2, with D perhaps TRBD1 (6 bases). Germline loops: CDR1 SGHVS, CDR2 FQNEAQ. CDR3 length: 16 amino acids. The V gene lost 5 bases and the J gene lost 3 bases, with 16 bases spanning the gap. CDR3 in DNA: TGTGCCAGCAGCCCAAGACAGGTGACTTACACCGGGGAGCTGTTTTTT. Amino acids: CASSPRQVTYTGELFF.

This rearrangement joins TRBV3-1 (or the pseudogene TRBV3-2) to TRBJ1-6, with D hard to call. Between the trimmed V and J ends, which lost 0 bases and 12 bases, there was a span of 6 bases. The CDR3 has 12 residues. Looked up from germline, CDR1 is LGHDT and CDR2 is YNNKEL (reference sequence). The CDR3 loop reads CASSQEPGPLHF. CDR3 nucleotides: TGTGCCAGCAGCCAAGAGCCCGGACCCCTCCACTTT.

This clone was observed a few times. This sequence joins TRBV6-5 and TRBJ2-3; TRBD2 aligns across 8 bases. With 7 bases clipped from V and 2 bases from J, the junction kept 5 bases outside the gene matches. CDR1 MNHEY and CDR2 SVGAGI come from the germline V gene. The CDR3 consists of 14 residues. The DNA of the CDR3 is TGTGCCAGCACCCACGGACTAGCCACAGATACGCAGTATTTT. It yields the protein CASTHGLATDTQYF.

This clone was detected once. The chain has TRBV7-2 and TRBJ1-6; D possibly corresponds to TRBD1 (6 bases). The CDR3 covers 15 residues. Germline-derived CDR1 and CDR2 are SGHTA and FQGNSA. V lost 5 bases and J lost 8, with 16 bases in between. The CDR3 DNA sequence: TGTGCCAGCAGCCCGACACAGGGAATCGATTCACCCCTCCACTTT. Protein product: CASSPTQGIDSPLHF.

In this sample, this clone turned up once. The chain links TRBV7-6 to TRBJ1-2; 8 bases are a match to TRBD1. Germline-derived CDR1 and CDR2 are SGHVS and FNYEAQ. The CDR3 loop spans 17 amino acids. After removal of 3 bases from V and 7 bases from J, the junction contained 16 bases not matched to a gene. The CDR3, as DNA: TGTGCCAGCAGCTTTGGTGACAGGGGTAGGTGTTTGAGTGGCTACACCTTC. Translation gives CASSFGDRGRCLSGYTF.

This rearrangement joins TRBV12-3 or TRBV12-4 to TRBJ1-5; D is ambiguous. V was shortened by 2 bases and J by 4 bases, with 6 bases between the two germline ends. The CDR3 totals 13 residues. The CDR3 protein is CASSLSENQPQHF. The CDR3 DNA follows: TGTGCCAGCAGTTTATCGGAAAATCAGCCCCAGCATTTT.